A single TCR beta chain is shown here with its context. The source of the sample is a study of OX40 agonist ivuxolimab in advanced cancers. Profiled with immunoSEQ multiplex PCR; TCRdb holds only in-frame clones, not every one. The sample has 50,000 to 75,000 clones; 70% to 85% are singletons. The CDR3 is 13 residues long. CDR1 and CDR2 from the germline V gene are SNHLY and FYNNEI. Trimming took off 4 bases at V and 4 bases at J, with 10 bases between the two ends. Sequencing was performed on CD4+ or CD8+ T cells sorted from blood, taken in a trial of the OX40 agonist ivuxolimab. The receptor comes from an adult with an advanced solid tumor such as melanoma, head and neck, liver or kidney cancer. The chain is built from TRBV2 and TRBJ1-2; D is unresolved. The CDR3 nucleotides read TGTGCCAGCAGTGTAGTGGCAGTCTATGGCTACACCTTC. Translating it yields CASSVVAVYGYTF.